The 8 T cell receptor beta chains below come from one sample, sequenced in a study of blood T cell repertoires in COVID-19. Sequencing was performed with immunoSEQ multiplex PCR; in TCRdb, only in-frame clones are kept and a portion is missing. The data show over 200,000 clones, around 83% seen once. The sample consisted of peripheral blood. These receptor sequences come from a man older than 75 with acute or convalescent COVID-19.

The V and J genes are TRBV19 and TRBJ2-4; TRBD1 might be the D (5 bases). V lost 7 bases and J lost 8, with 27 bases in between. Germline values: CDR1 LNHDA, CDR2 SQIVND (reference sequence). The CDR3 has 17 residues. CDR3 DNA sequence: TGTGCCAGTAAGAATTTGTTCCAGGGTGAATTAAGGGACATTCAGTACTTC. Encoded protein: CASKNLFQGELRDIQYF.

V gene TRBV19 combines with J gene TRBJ2-4; D might be TRBD1 (5 bases). V lost 3 bases to trimming and J lost 7 bases, with 10 bases between them. Germline CDR1 reads LNHDA; CDR2 reads SQIVND (reference sequence). The CDR3 runs 13 residues. CDR3 nucleotide sequence: TGTGCCAGTAGTATGGTGGACATCAACATTCAGTACTTC. It specifies CASSMVDINIQYF.

This clone was detected only a few times. The V and J genes are TRBV6-2 or TRBV6-3 and TRBJ1-3; 8 bases agree with TRBD1. The germline CDR1 and CDR2 sequences are MNHEY and SVGEGT. CDR3 size: 17 residues. The V gene end was trimmed by 0 bases and the J gene end by 1 base; junction bases not matched to a gene: 5. In DNA form, the CDR3 reads TGTGCCAGCAGTTACTCGGGGACAGGCTCTTCTGGAAACACCATATATTTT. This gives the protein CASSYSGTGSSGNTIYF.

The chain employs TRBV6-5 and TRBJ1-2; D might be TRBD1 (5 bases). The germline CDR1 and CDR2 sequences are MNHEY and SVGAGI. CDR3 length equals 15 residues. Deletions cut 6 bases from V and 5 bases from J, with 19 bases between. The chain's CDR3 is CASSLQTGVGYGYTF. The CDR3 DNA reads TGTGCCAGCAGCCTCCAAACAGGTGTGGGATATGGCTACACCTTC.

This rearrangement joins TRBV28 to TRBJ2-6; 11 nucleotides agree with TRBD1. CDR3 length equals 17 residues. The trim removed 8 bases at V and 3 bases at J, leaving 9 bases unmatched. CDR1 and CDR2 (germline): MDHEN, SYDVKM. The CDR3 region has the DNA TGTGCCAGCTCCCCCGGGACAGGGGGTTTTGGGGCCAACGTCCTGACTTTC. Protein product: CASSPGTGGFGANVLTF.

The chain couples TRBV2 to TRBJ1-5; weak D call: TRBD1 (6 bases). With 6 bases removed from V and 0 bases from J, the gap between germline ends came to 12 bases. CDR3 length: 15 residues. Germline V gene sequence: CDR1 SNHLY, CDR2 FYNNEI. This CDR3 is CASRPGDHSNQPQHF. CDR3 nucleotide sequence: TGTGCCAGCAGGCCAGGGGACCATAGCAATCAGCCCCAGCATTTT. Combining the CDR3 with reference TRBV2 and TRBJ1-5 gives the whole variable domain EPEVTQTPSHQVTQMGQEVILRCVPISNHLYFYWYRQILGQKVEFLVSFYNNEISEKSEIFDDQFSVERPDGSNFTLKIRSTKLEDSAMYFCASRPGDHSNQPQHFGDGTRLSIL.

This chain links TRBV7-8 with TRBJ2-4; tentative D call: TRBD1 (7 bases). V was clipped by 5 bases and J by 9 bases, with 23 bases between them. The CDR3 spans 16 residues. Germline values: CDR1 SGHVS, CDR2 FQNEAQ. The CDR3 here is CASSPQGVAVIGIQYF. As DNA, the CDR3 is TGTGCCAGCAGCCCCCAGGGGGTAGCGGTTATTGGCATTCAGTACTTC. Full variable domain (missing parts from reference TRBV7-8 and TRBJ2-4): GAGVSQSPRYKVAKRGQDVALRCDPISGHVSLFWYQQALGQGPEFLTYFQNEAQLDKSGLPSDRFFAERPEGSVSTLKIQRTQQEDSAVYLCASSPQGVAVIGIQYFGAGTRLSVL.

The gene calls are TRBV25-1 and TRBJ2-1; TRBD2 aligns across 15 bases. The germline gives CDR1 MGHDK, CDR2 SYGVNS. The CDR3 extends over 15 amino acids. The V segment lost 5 bases and the J segment 9 bases; nucleotides outside the gene matches: 5. CDR3 nucleotide sequence: TGTGCCAGCAGTTCCCGGACTAGCGGGAGGGGTGAGCAGTTCTTC. Protein product: CASSSRTSGRGEQFF.